A selection of T cell receptor beta chains follows, all from one sample in a study of T cell responses to AZD1222 COVID-19 vaccine. The repertoire was sequenced with immunoSEQ multiplex PCR; TCRdb's copy has only in-frame clones and lacks some. The table lists hundreds of thousands of clones, about 92% of them singletons. The sample was peripheral blood, taken on day 0 of MenACWY control vaccination. Receptors originate from an adult in good health. Each CDR3 is given with its conserved first and last residue. A D gene is named only where the DNA matches it firmly. Clone size appears in some rows only: once, few, many, or a class for an expanded clone.

CDR3 length,V gene,J gene,D gene,clone size,CDR3 DNA,CDR3 protein
14,TRBV5-1,TRBJ2-5,NA,NA,TGCGCCAGCTCAGAGGGGGGGTACCAAGAGACCCAGTACTTC,CASSEGGYQETQYF
14,TRBV7-8,TRBJ2-7,TRBD1,NA,TGTGCCAGCAGCTGGGACAGGGGGCTTGGAGAGCAGTACTTC,CASSWDRGLGEQYF
13,TRBV25-1,TRBJ2-1,TRBD2,NA,TGTGCCAGCACCAGCGGGGGGGTCTATGAGCAGTTCTTC,CASTSGGVYEQFF
15,TRBV3-1/TRBV3-2,TRBJ2-5,NA,NA,TGTGCCAGCAGCCCGCCCCGGACGACGGGAGAGACCCAGTACTTC,CASSPPRTTGETQYF
16,TRBV19,TRBJ1-5,NA,NA,TGTGCCAGTACCCCCCCAGGGTTTCTCGGCAATCAGCCCCAGCATTTT,CASTPPGFLGNQPQHF
17,TRBV18,TRBJ1-5,TRBD1,NA,TGTGCCAGCTCACCATCCCGCAGGGGGCTTGGGAATCAGCCCCAGCATTTT,CASSPSRRGLGNQPQHF
18,TRBV30,TRBJ2-3,TRBD2,NA,TGTGCCTGGAGCTATCAACTTTTAAAACGCGGGGGTACAGATACGCAGTATTTT,CAWSYQLLKRGGTDTQYF
15,TRBV4-1,TRBJ1-2,NA,NA,TGCGCCAGCAGGCTATCAACAGGGACCAACTATGGCTACACCTTC,CASRLSTGTNYGYTF
13,TRBV30,TRBJ1-2,NA,NA,TGTGCCTGGAGTGATGAAGGAAACTATGGCTACACCTTC,CAWSDEGNYGYTF
14,TRBV19,TRBJ2-3,NA,NA,TGTGCCAGTAGTATAGGAGGTGGGAGGTACACGCAGTATTTT,CASSIGGGRYTQYF
17,TRBV6-2/TRBV6-3,TRBJ2-3,NA,NA,TGTGCCAGCAGCCCACGGACGCGGGTACCTAGCACAGATACGCAGTATTTT,CASSPRTRVPSTDTQYF
13,TRBV18,TRBJ1-5,NA,NA,TGTGCCAGCTCGCCTACTAGCAATCAGCCCCAGCATTTT,CASSPTSNQPQHF
16,TRBV5-6,TRBJ1-1,NA,NA,TGTGCCAGCAGCTTGATAAGGACGGCCATGAACACTGAAGCTTTCTTT,CASSLIRTAMNTEAFF
16,TRBV19,TRBJ1-1,TRBD1,NA,TGTGCCAGTAGTCCCCCTCCCAGGGGGCTTGACACTGAAGCTTTCTTT,CASSPPPRGLDTEAFF
13,TRBV6-5,TRBJ1-4,NA,NA,TGTGCCAGCAAGGCCAGCCCGAATGAAAAACTGTTTTTT,CASKASPNEKLFF
13,TRBV30,TRBJ1-1,NA,NA,TGTGCCTGGAGTGTACAGGAGGGCACTGAAGCTTTCTTT,CAWSVQEGTEAFF
13,TRBV7-2,TRBJ1-4,NA,NA,TGTGCCAGCAGCTTATACTCGAGTGAAAAACTGTTTTTT,CASSLYSSEKLFF
13,TRBV30,TRBJ1-1,NA,once,TGTGCCTGGAGACGCAGGATGAACACTGAAGCTTTCTTT,CAWRRRMNTEAFF
11,TRBV5-6,TRBJ2-7,NA,NA,TGTGCCAGCAGTCTAGCCTACGAGCAGTACTTC,CASSLAYEQYF
12,TRBV7-9,TRBJ1-2,NA,NA,TGTGCCAGCAGCTTAGAGGTGGAGGGCTACACCTTC,CASSLEVEGYTF
12,TRBV29-1,TRBJ1-2,TRBD1,NA,TGCAGCGTCGGACAGGGCGACTATGGCTACACCTTC,CSVGQGDYGYTF
15,TRBV7-9,TRBJ1-3,NA,NA,TGTGCCAGCAGCTTAGCGTCAGGGAGCGGAAACACCATATATTTT,CASSLASGSGNTIYF
14,TRBV19,TRBJ1-2,TRBD1,once,TGTGCCAGTAGTGAAAACAGGGGGCGGAAGGGCTACACCTTC,CASSENRGRKGYTF
13,TRBV5-1,TRBJ1-1,NA,NA,TGCGCCAGCAGCTTCGACGCCAACACTGAAGCTTTCTTT,CASSFDANTEAFF
13,TRBV5-1,TRBJ2-7,TRBD1,NA,TGCGCCAGCAGCCGGACAGGGGGCCACGAGCAGTACTTC,CASSRTGGHEQYF
10,TRBV20-1,TRBJ1-1,NA,NA,TGCAGTGCTAGCCTAGGACAGCATTTCTTT,CSASLGQHFF
13,TRBV18,TRBJ1-1,NA,NA,TGTGCCAGCTCTAAAGACGGGAACACTGAAGCTTTCTTT,CASSKDGNTEAFF
12,TRBV6-5,TRBJ2-2,NA,NA,TGTGCCAGCATCAGTAGGGCCGGGGAGCTGTTTTTT,CASISRAGELFF
14,TRBV27,TRBJ1-3,NA,NA,TGTGCCAGCAGCCTAACAGGGATCGGAAACACCATATATTTT,CASSLTGIGNTIYF
14,TRBV5-6,TRBJ2-2,NA,NA,TGTGCCAGCAGCTTGGCTCGGCGAACCGGGGAGCTGTTTTTT,CASSLARRTGELFF
13,TRBV19,TRBJ1-1,TRBD1,NA,TGTGCCAGTACCGACAGGGGGCGGACTGAAGCTTTCTTT,CASTDRGRTEAFF
15,TRBV7-2,TRBJ1-1,NA,NA,TGTGCCAGCAGCCCGCTCGTGTCCTCGGGCACTGAAGCTTTCTTT,CASSPLVSSGTEAFF
14,TRBV30,TRBJ2-7,NA,NA,TGTGCCTGGAGGTCCCGGACCGCTGCCTACGAGCAGTACTTC,CAWRSRTAAYEQYF
16,TRBV12-5,TRBJ1-1,NA,NA,TGTGCTAGTGGTTTGGCCCCCGGGCCCCGCACCACTGAAGCTTTCTTT,CASGLAPGPRTTEAFF
13,TRBV13,TRBJ2-3,TRBD2,few,TGTGCCAGCAGCTTAGCCGGGGGGGATACGCAGTATTTT,CASSLAGGDTQYF
15,TRBV6-6,TRBJ1-2,NA,NA,TGTGCCAGCAGTACGGGGGCCATCACCCCCTATGGCTACACCTTC,CASSTGAITPYGYTF
13,TRBV12-5,TRBJ2-1,NA,NA,TGTGCTAGTGGTTTGGAATATCACAATGAGCAGTTCTTC,CASGLEYHNEQFF
15,TRBV2,TRBJ1-5,NA,NA,TGTGCCAGCAGCTTATTGGAGGGGAGCAATCAGCCCCAGCATTTT,CASSLLEGSNQPQHF
15,TRBV7-9,TRBJ1-6,NA,NA,TGTGCCAGCAGCTCCCGCCAGGGGCTAAATTCACCCCTCCACTTT,CASSSRQGLNSPLHF
15,TRBV5-1,TRBJ1-2,NA,NA,TGCGCCAGCAGCTTGGGACTCTATCGGGACTATGGCTACACCTTC,CASSLGLYRDYGYTF
11,TRBV12-3/TRBV12-4,TRBJ2-7,NA,NA,TGTGCCAGCAGTTCTATCGACGAGCAGTACTTC,CASSSIDEQYF
19,TRBV19,TRBJ1-1,TRBD1,NA,TGTGCCAGTAGTATAGCCGGTAGGGGATACAGGGGCCGAAGCACTGAAGCTTTCTTT,CASSIAGRGYRGRSTEAFF
15,TRBV28,TRBJ2-7,TRBD1,NA,TGTGCCAGCAGGATGGGACAGCCTGCGACCTACGAGCAGTACTTC,CASRMGQPATYEQYF
16,TRBV5-1,TRBJ1-5,NA,NA,TGCGCCAGCAGCTTGGGGCCCGGGGGGACCAATCAGCCCCAGCATTTT,CASSLGPGGTNQPQHF